The 21 T cell receptor beta chains reported below all come from one sample, sequenced in a study of blood T cell repertoires in COVID-19. Produced via immunoSEQ multiplex PCR; TCRdb's table is partial and in-frame only. Of approximately 110,000 clones detected, approximately 90% appear once; the ten largest clones hold around 1.1%. Sequenced: peripheral blood. Receptors originate from a human donor in a cohort sampled during active COVID-19.

The V gene is TRBV4-3, the J gene TRBJ2-7; D call uncertain. Germline-derived CDR1 and CDR2 are LGHNA and YSLEER. V lost 0 bases, J lost 0 bases, and 12 bases lay in between. The CDR3 is made up of 16 amino acids. The CDR3 reads CASSQDWATVSYEQYF. The DNA for the CDR3 is TGCGCCAGCAGCCAAGATTGGGCCACGGTCTCCTACGAGCAGTACTTC.

The V call is TRBV6-5, the J call TRBJ1-1; TRBD1 agrees at 9 bases. The CDR3 loop spans 15 amino acids. The junction had 5 bases not matched to a gene; V was cut back by 6 bases and J by 0 bases. Germline lookup yields CDR1 MNHEY and CDR2 SVGAGI. CDR3 nucleotide sequence: TGTGCCAGCAGCCGACAGGGGGTCATGAACACTGAAGCTTTCTTT. Protein: CASSRQGVMNTEAFF.

V is TRBV2 and J is TRBJ2-3, with 9 positions matching TRBD1. Germline values: CDR1 SNHLY, CDR2 FYNNEI. The V gene end was trimmed by 9 bases and the J gene end by 1 base; junction bases not matched to a gene: 8. The CDR3 runs to 15 residues. The CDR3 DNA reads as TGTGCCAGTACCGGGGGACAGGGACGCACAGATACGCAGTATTTT. It encodes CASTGGQGRTDTQYF.

This chain joins TRBV2 and TRBJ2-7; 7 bases are shared with TRBD1. J gave up 3 bases and V 10 bases, and 18 bases lay outside the gene matches. Per germline, CDR1 SNHLY and CDR2 FYNNEI. This CDR3 is 16 amino acids long. CDR3 residues: CAIQHPTGASIYEQYF. CDR3 coding DNA: TGTGCCATACAGCACCCCACAGGGGCCTCTATCTACGAGCAGTACTTC.

This clone showed up just once. The chain couples TRBV5-4 to TRBJ2-7; 7 bases map to TRBD2. The ends lost 1 base at V and 2 bases at J; junction bases unmatched: 3. Germline loops: CDR1 SGHNT, CDR2 YYREEE (reference sequence). The CDR3 totals 14 residues. Here the CDR3 DNA reads TGTGCCAGCAGCTTGTACGGGGGGACCTACGAGCAGTACTTC. Translating it yields CASSLYGGTYEQYF.

This chain joins TRBV15 and TRBJ2-5; 7 positions agree with TRBD1. The junction had 2 bases not matched to a gene; V was cut back by 0 bases and J by 4 bases. Germline V lookup: CDR1 LNHNV, CDR2 YYDKDF (reference sequence). CDR3 size: 14 residues. The DNA of the CDR3 is TGTGCCACCAGCAGAGATCCAGGGGGAGAGACCCAGTACTTC. Protein sequence: CATSRDPGGETQYF.

The chain recombines TRBV4-1 with TRBJ1-2; the D gene is possibly TRBD1 (5 bases). CDR1 MGHRA and CDR2 YSYEKL come from the germline V gene. The CDR3 is 14 amino acids. Between the trimmed V and J ends, which lost 0 bases and 8 bases, there was a span of 13 bases. The CDR3 DNA sequence: TGCGCCAGCAGCCAAGACCCCCGAAGGGGCGGCTACACCTTC. Protein sequence: CASSQDPRRGGYTF.

The chain is built from TRBV10-3 and TRBJ1-6; D perhaps matches TRBD1 (5 bases). V was shortened by 4 bases and J by 7 bases, with 8 bases between the two germline ends. The CDR3 totals 13 residues. CDR1 and CDR2 from the germline V gene are ENHRY and SYGVKD. CDR3 bases: TGTGCCATCAGTGGACAGTTAAATTCACCCCTCCACTTT. Translation: CAISGQLNSPLHF.

The chain uses TRBV24-1 and TRBJ2-6; 9 nucleotides line up with TRBD1. The length of the CDR3 is 18 residues. Germline CDR1 is KGHDR and CDR2 is SFDVKD. V was clipped by 4 bases and J by 2 bases; unmatched bases: 8. The CDR3 DNA is TGTGCCACCAGTGACCTGGACAGGGGCAGGCCTGGGGCCAACGTCCTGACTTTC. Its protein product is CATSDLDRGRPGANVLTF.

This clone was seen only once. The chain is built from TRBV28 and TRBJ1-2, with no clear D. From germline, CDR1 is MDHEN and CDR2 SYDVKM. The CDR3 runs 11 residues. V was shortened by 5 bases and J by 4 bases, with 5 bases between the two germline ends. The CDR3 DNA reads as TGTGCCAGCAGTGCAGGCTATGGCTACACCTTC. Translation gives CASSAGYGYTF.

This clone was recorded once. The chain carries TRBV6-5 and TRBJ1-1; 7 bases are shared with TRBD1. The CDR3 totals 14 residues. The germline gives CDR1 MNHEY, CDR2 SVGAGI. With 7 bases clipped from V and 2 bases from J, the junction kept 7 bases outside the gene matches. Written as DNA, the CDR3 is TGTGCCAGCACCGAAGGGGGCCTAAACACTGAAGCTTTCTTT. Its protein is CASTEGGLNTEAFF.

The chain is built from TRBV6-5 and TRBJ1-2, with no clear D. Trimming left V 3 bases short and J 1 base short, with 9 bases between. There are 14 residues in the CDR3. Germline assignment: CDR1 MNHEY and CDR2 SVGAGI. CDR3 DNA: TGTGCCAGCAGTTATTTAGACAATAACTATGGCTACACCTTC. It translates to CASSYLDNNYGYTF.

The rearrangement uses TRBV9 and TRBJ1-2; TRBD1 agrees at 7 bases. V was pared by 3 bases and J by 0 bases, with 5 bases of the junction left unmatched. Looked up from germline, CDR1 is SGDLS and CDR2 is YYNGEE. The CDR3 consists of 15 residues. The DNA for the CDR3 is TGTGCCAGCAGCGCAAGGGACAGAGCTAACTATGGCTACACCTTC. Translating gives CASSARDRANYGYTF.

The rearrangement links TRBV7-2 to TRBJ2-7, with a weak D call TRBD1 (5 bases). The CDR3 runs to 15 residues. Deletions cut 2 bases from V and 3 bases from J, with 14 bases between. Germline V gene data show CDR1 as SGHTA and CDR2 as FQGNSA. The CDR3: CASSLFPRVYYEQYF. CDR3 nucleotides: TGTGCCAGCAGCTTATTCCCCAGGGTATACTACGAGCAGTACTTC. Filled out from reference TRBV7-2 and TRBJ2-7, the complete variable domain reads GAGVSQSPSNKVTEKGKDVELRCDPISGHTALYWYRQSLGQGLEFLIYFQGNSAPDKSGLPSDRFSAERTGGSVSTLTIQRTQQEDSAVYLCASSLFPRVYYEQYFGPGTRLTVT.

The chain carries TRBV9 and TRBJ2-5; tentatively, D is TRBD2 (5 bases). Germline V CDR1 and CDR2: SGDLS, YYNGEE. The CDR3 contains 13 residues. Trimming took 7 bases from V and 2 from J, leaving 12 bases between them. CDR3 bases: TGTGCCAGCGCGGACTTCCCTCAAGAGACCCAGTACTTC. Protein product: CASADFPQETQYF.

The chain has TRBV4-1 and TRBJ2-3; 7 nucleotides match TRBD1. Germline V CDR1 and CDR2: MGHRA, YSYEKL. The CDR3 is 17 amino acids. V was pared by 1 base and J by 2 bases, with 9 bases of the junction left unmatched. For the CDR3, the DNA is TGCGCCAGCAGCCAAGGGCGGACAGGCCTCCTCACAGATACGCAGTATTTT. It codes for CASSQGRTGLLTDTQYF.

The chain has TRBV15 and TRBJ1-2; TRBD1 matches at 8 bases. CDR3 size: 17 residues. Germline CDR1 LNHNV, CDR2 YYDKDF (reference sequence). V was pared by 1 base and J by 3 bases, with 10 bases of the junction left unmatched. CDR3 sequence reads: CATSRVATGAQHYGYTF. In DNA, the CDR3 is TGTGCCACCAGCAGAGTAGCGACAGGGGCACAACACTATGGCTACACCTTC.

The chain recombines TRBV7-2 with TRBJ2-1, with TRBD2 identical over 8 bases. This CDR3 has 14 amino acids. V gave up 2 bases and J gave up 6 bases; unmatched junction bases: 3. In germline, CDR1 is SGHTA, CDR2 FQGNSA. CDR3 DNA sequence: TGTGCCAGCAGCTTACCGGGAGGGCCCAATGAGCAGTTCTTC. Its translation: CASSLPGGPNEQFF.

This chain uses TRBV28 with TRBJ1-1; D not resolved. In germline, CDR1 is MDHEN, CDR2 SYDVKM. V was shortened by 5 bases and J by 10 bases, with 14 bases between the two germline ends. This CDR3 has 12 residues. This CDR3 reads CASSPPASGAFF. As DNA, the CDR3 is TGTGCCAGCAGTCCTCCGGCCTCAGGAGCTTTCTTT.

J is TRBJ2-2 and V is TRBV7-3; TRBD1 aligns across 7 bases. The CDR3 spans 17 residues. Germline assignment: CDR1 SGHTA and CDR2 FQGTGA. The trim removed 4 bases at V and 2 bases at J, leaving 10 bases unmatched. The DNA of the CDR3 is TGTGCCAGCAGCTACACACGGGACAGTGGCAACACCGGGGAGCTGTTTTTT. It translates to CASSYTRDSGNTGELFF. The whole variable domain, filled in from reference TRBV7-3 and TRBJ2-2, reads GAGVSQTPSNKVTEKGKYVELRCDPISGHTALYWYRQSLGQGPEFLIYFQGTGAADDSGLPNDRFFAVRPEGSVSTLKIQRTERGDSAVYLCASSYTRDSGNTGELFFGEGSRLTVL.

This chain links TRBV24-1 with TRBJ2-3; 8 bases align to TRBD2. V gave up 4 bases and J gave up 1 base; unmatched junction bases: 6. The CDR3 totals 16 residues. Germline V gene sequence: CDR1 KGHDR, CDR2 SFDVKD. In DNA form, the CDR3 reads TGTGCCACCAGTGAACTTAGCGGGGACCGCACAGATACGCAGTATTTT. Residues: CATSELSGDRTDTQYF.